This T cell receptor beta chain was sequenced for a study of beta chain features in type 1 diabetes. The whole isolated RNA underwent reverse transcription, so sequencing captured expressed TCRB transcripts. Generated by immunoSEQ multiplex PCR, the TCRdb table keeps only in-frame clones and is missing some. The data hold 38,000 or so clones, with 64% observed a single time. Trimming removed 4 bases from V and 5 bases from J; junction bases left unmatched: 13. The CDR3 is 18 amino acids. Germline CDR1 reads LGHNA; CDR2 reads YNFKEQ. Study observations and caveats: Moderate yet significant TCRB CDR3 shortening was seen in Type 1 diabetes patients in all four CD4+ subsets.

The authors sorted CD4+ naive, central memory, regulatory and stem cell-like memory cells via CD45RO/CCR7/CD25/CD127/CD95/CD27. With regard to this clone: Its antigen is as yet unknown.

The rearrangement joins TRBV4-2 to TRBJ2-2; 10 nucleotides line up with TRBD1. The receptor was isolated from a woman in her twenties or thirties in good health. The sequenced sample consisted of Tregs from blood. CDR3 loop: CASSRPGQGFQGTGELFF. In DNA form, the CDR3 reads TGTGCCAGCAGCCGCCCGGGACAGGGGTTTCAGGGAACCGGGGAGCTGTTTTTT.